The clone carrying this T cell receptor beta chain came up a few times. These data come from a study of shared clonotypes between healthy human individuals. Assay used: immunoSEQ multiplex PCR; TCRdb lists only in-frame clones, some missing. The table has roughly 760,000 clones, approximately 79% seen once. Germline CDR1 reads MGHDK; CDR2 reads SYGVNS. Trimming left V 8 bases short and J 2 bases short, with 16 bases between. This CDR3 contains 15 residues. The specimen was memory CD4+ T cells sorted from blood. Subset given: CD45RA-negative fraction. This TCR was sampled from a woman in her thirties in good health. The chain employs TRBV25-1 and TRBJ2-1; D perhaps matches TRBD2 (6 bases). CDR3 amino acids: CASEDRDSTYNEQFF. CDR3 nucleotides: TGTGCCAGCGAGGACCGGGACTCGACCTACAATGAGCAGTTCTTC.